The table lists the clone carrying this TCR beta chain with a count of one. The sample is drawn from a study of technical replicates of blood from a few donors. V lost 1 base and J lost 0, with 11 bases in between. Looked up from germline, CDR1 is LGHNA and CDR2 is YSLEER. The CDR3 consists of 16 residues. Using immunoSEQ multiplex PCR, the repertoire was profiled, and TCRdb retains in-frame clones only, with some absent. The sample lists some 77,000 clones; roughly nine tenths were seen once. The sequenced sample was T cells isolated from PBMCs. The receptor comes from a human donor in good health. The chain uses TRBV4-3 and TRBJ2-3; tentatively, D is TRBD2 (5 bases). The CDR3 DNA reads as TGCGCCAGCAGCCAAGGCTCCGGCGGGAGCACAGATACGCAGTATTTT. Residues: CASSQGSGGSTDTQYF.